Listed below are T cell receptor beta chains from one sample, sequenced in a study of blood T cells in healthy people across ages. One entry per CDR3 protein, called by TCRdb with MiXCR from the 5' RACE reads. The repertoire holds under 1,100,000 distinct CDR3 sequences, with approximately 26% as singletons. The sample was also linked to a second study, of T cells of mothers and their children.

Sequences were obtained from blood. The receptors were gathered from a girl between 2 and 10 years old in good health. Both conserved end residues are part of each CDR3. The order of the fields is J gene, D gene, clone size, V gene, CDR3 DNA, CDR3 protein. A D gene is named only where the DNA matches it firmly. For some rows the clone size is stated as once, few or many, or as a class when expanded; others skip it.

TRBJ2-1,TRBD2,few,TRBV6-7,TGTGCCGGCAGAACCGGGACTACCCTACCGCCTGAGCAGTTCTTC,CAGRTGTTLPPEQFF
TRBJ2-1,-,-,TRBV29-1,TGCAGCGTTGAAGAGCGGGGTCAGTACAATGAGCAGTTCTTC,CSVEERGQYNEQFF
TRBJ2-7,-,once,TRBV20-1,TGCAGTGCCTACGGGACCGAGAGCTCCTACGAGCAGTACTTC,CSAYGTESSYEQYF
TRBJ1-1,-,-,TRBV6-5,TGTGCCAGCAGTTACTCGGTACCAGGGGACAATGAAGCTTTCTTT,CASSYSVPGDNEAFF
TRBJ2-1,-,-,TRBV5-1,TGCGCCAGCAGCTTGGATTATGTGGGGTACAATGAGCAGTCCTTC,CASSLDYVGYNEQSF
TRBJ2-3,-,-,TRBV7-9,TGTGCCAGCAGCTCCCGGACGGAGGCAGATACGCAGTATTTT,CASSSRTEADTQYF
TRBJ1-5,TRBD1,-,TRBV6-2/TRBV6-3,TGTGCCAGCAGTTACGCGACAGGGGCCAATCAGCCCCAGCATTTT,CASSYATGANQPQHF
TRBJ2-3,TRBD2,few,TRBV7-9,TGTGCCAGCAGCCCCCGACTAGCGGGGAGGGCCACAGATACGCAGTATTTT,CASSPRLAGRATDTQYF
TRBJ1-5,-,-,TRBV20-1,TGCAGTGCTAGACAGGATTTGAATCAGCCCCAGCATTTT,CSARQDLNQPQHF
TRBJ2-2,-,-,TRBV11-3,TGTGCCAGCAGCTTAACAGAGGGCAAGGAGCTGTTTTTT,CASSLTEGKELFF
TRBJ2-1,-,-,TRBV20-1,TGCAGTGCTAGTCCTAGGGGCTTTTACAATGAGCAGTTCTTC,CSASPRGFYNEQFF
TRBJ2-2,TRBD2,-,TRBV5-1,TGCGCCAGCAGCTTGGCCTTCCAAGGACTAGCGGGGGACGGGGAGCTGTTTTTT,CASSLAFQGLAGDGELFF
TRBJ2-1,-,few,TRBV4-3,TGCGCCAGCAGCCAAGAGACTACCTTATACAATGAGCAGTTCTTC,CASSQETTLYNEQFF
TRBJ2-5,-,-,TRBV11-2,TGTGCCAGCAGCTTCGGCGGCCCCCAAGAGACCCAGTGCTTC,CASSFGGPQETQCF
TRBJ2-5,-,few,TRBV6-6,TGTGCCAGCACTTTACAGCTTCAAGAGACCCAGTACTTC,CASTLQLQETQYF
TRBJ2-4,-,-,TRBV28,TGTGCCAGCGGAGTACCGGGACCTGAAGTTCACTCAGCCAAAAACATTCAGTACTTC,CASGVPGPEVHSAKNIQYF
TRBJ2-7,-,-,TRBV4-3,TGCGCCAGCAGCCAAGGCGCCGGAATCTACGAGCAGTACTTC,CASSQGAGIYEQYF
TRBJ2-1,TRBD2,-,TRBV7-2,TGTGCCAGCAGCCAACTGAGCGGGGGGGCCAGCGAGCAGTTCTTC,CASSQLSGGASEQFF
TRBJ2-1,-,few,TRBV10-3,TGTGCCATCGGCGGTCCGGGTGATCGGGATGAGCAGTTCTTC,CAIGGPGDRDEQFF
TRBJ1-2,TRBD1,-,TRBV14,TGTGCCAGCAGCCACCTGACAGGGAAGGACTACTATGGCTACACCTTC,CASSHLTGKDYYGYTF
TRBJ1-4,-,few,TRBV6-2/TRBV6-3,TGTGCCAGCAGTTACCCCCCAGGGACCGGTGAAAAACTGTTTTTT,CASSYPPGTGEKLFF
TRBJ2-7,-,-,TRBV20-1,TGCAGTGCTAGTGTCGCAGGGACTCCCTACGAGCAGTACTTC,CSASVAGTPYEQYF
TRBJ2-7,TRBD1,few,TRBV20-1,TGCAGCGCTCAGAGACAGGGTGGGCGCGAGCAGTACTTC,CSAQRQGGREQYF
TRBJ2-7,TRBD2,few,TRBV7-2,TGTGCCAGCAGCTTAGAACTAGCGGGCCCCTACGAGCAGTACTTC,CASSLELAGPYEQYF
TRBJ2-1,-,few,TRBV10-1,TGCGCCAGCGAGACCGACAGTAAGTTCTTC,CASETDSKFF
TRBJ2-7,TRBD2,-,TRBV29-1,TGCAGCGTTGAGGGAGCGGCGGGGGGGAAGTACGAGCAGTACTTC,CSVEGAAGGKYEQYF
TRBJ2-3,-,-,TRBV19,TGTGCCAGTACGGGTCTCGGGACCACAGATACGCAGTATTTT,CASTGLGTTDTQYF
TRBJ2-4,TRBD2,-,TRBV27,TGTGCCAGCAGTTCGGGGACTAGCGGGAGACCATACATTCAGTACTTC,CASSSGTSGRPYIQYF
TRBJ1-4,-,-,TRBV4-3,TGCGCCAGCAGCCGAGAGGGGGATCCAGGTGAAAAACTGTTTTTT,CASSREGDPGEKLFF
TRBJ1-5,TRBD1,-,TRBV20-1,TGCAGTGCTGAGGACAGGGGAAGCAGGAATCAGCCCCAGCATTTT,CSAEDRGSRNQPQHF
TRBJ1-4,TRBD1,-,TRBV9,TGTGCCAGCAGCGGAGGACAGGGGTGGGAAAAACTGTTTTTT,CASSGGQGWEKLFF
TRBJ2-1,TRBD1,-,TRBV24-1,TGTGCCACGACGGGACAGACATACAATGAGCAGTTCTTC,CATTGQTYNEQFF
TRBJ2-5,-,few,TRBV2,TGTGCCAGCAGTGAAGCGATGGATACTCAAGAGACCCAGTACTTC,CASSEAMDTQETQYF
TRBJ1-1,TRBD1,few,TRBV7-6,TGTGCCAGCAGTTCCGGACAGGGGATCATAGGGGCTGAAGCTTTCTTT,CASSSGQGIIGAEAFF
TRBJ2-7,TRBD1,few,TRBV28,TGTGCCAGCAGCCGCGCCGACAGGGACGAGCAGTACTTC,CASSRADRDEQYF
TRBJ2-5,TRBD1,many,TRBV9,TGTGCCAGCAGCTATAGACAGGGGGTTGAAGAGACCCAGTACTTC,CASSYRQGVEETQYF
TRBJ1-5,-,few,TRBV9,TGTGCCAGCAGCGGCGGCCCGTGGGGCAATCAGCCCCAGCATTTT,CASSGGPWGNQPQHF
TRBJ2-1,-,-,TRBV12-3/TRBV12-4,TGTGCCAGCAGTTTGAGGGGGATTTACAATGAGCAGTTCTTC,CASSLRGIYNEQFF
TRBJ2-1,TRBD2,few,TRBV4-3,TGCGCCAGCAGCCAAGATATCCCCGACCCGACTAGCGGGCGAAACAATGAGCAGTTCTTC,CASSQDIPDPTSGRNNEQFF
TRBJ2-1,-,few,TRBV7-9,TGTGCCAGCAGCTTAGGTATCAGTAATGAGCAGTTCTTC,CASSLGISNEQFF
TRBJ2-5,TRBD2,few,TRBV12-3/TRBV12-4,TGTGCCAGCAGTTTGGTGGGACTACACCTTAATGAGGAGACCCAGTACTTC,CASSLVGLHLNEETQYF
TRBJ1-1,-,-,TRBV7-9,TGTGCCAGCAGCCTCGGGTGGCAGGTTGTGGAAACTGTAGCTTTCTTT,CASSLGWQVVETVAFF
TRBJ2-5,-,-,TRBV6-6,TGTGCCAGCAGCCGAACGACGGGGAGCGGGTGGGGCGCCCAGTACTTC,CASSRTTGSGWGAQYF